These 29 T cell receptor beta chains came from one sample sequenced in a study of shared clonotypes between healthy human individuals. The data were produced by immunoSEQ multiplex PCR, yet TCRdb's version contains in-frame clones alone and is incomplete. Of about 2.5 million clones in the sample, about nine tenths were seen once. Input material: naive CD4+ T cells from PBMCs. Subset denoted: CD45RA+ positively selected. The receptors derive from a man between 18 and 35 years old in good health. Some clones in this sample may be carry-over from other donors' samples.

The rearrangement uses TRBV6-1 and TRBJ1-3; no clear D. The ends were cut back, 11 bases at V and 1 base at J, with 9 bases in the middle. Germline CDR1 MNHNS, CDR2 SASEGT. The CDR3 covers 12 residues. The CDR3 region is CALVTSGNTIYF. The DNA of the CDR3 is TGTGCCTTAGTGACGTCTGGAAACACCATATATTTT.

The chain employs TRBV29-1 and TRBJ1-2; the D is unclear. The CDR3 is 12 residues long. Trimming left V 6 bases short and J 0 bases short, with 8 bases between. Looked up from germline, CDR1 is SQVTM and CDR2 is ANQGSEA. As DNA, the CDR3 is TGCAGCGTCCTTCAGTCTAACTATGGCTACACCTTC. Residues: CSVLQSNYGYTF.

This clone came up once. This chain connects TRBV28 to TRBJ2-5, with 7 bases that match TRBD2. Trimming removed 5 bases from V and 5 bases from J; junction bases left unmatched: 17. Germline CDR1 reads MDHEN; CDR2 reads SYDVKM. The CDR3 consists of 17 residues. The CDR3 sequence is CASSTRFSREMVETQYF. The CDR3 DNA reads TGTGCCAGCAGTACGCGGTTCTCGCGGGAGATGGTGGAGACCCAGTACTTC.

In DNA form, the CDR3 reads TGTGCCAGCACCGGGACTAGCGGGAGTCCCTACGAGCAGTACTTC. It yields the protein CASTGTSGSPYEQYF. The J gene is TRBJ2-7, the V gene TRBV19, with 14 nucleotides matching TRBD2. The J segment lost 2 bases and the V segment lost 9 bases, leaving 6 bases of the junction unmatched. Germline V gene sequence: CDR1 LNHDA, CDR2 SQIVND (reference sequence). The CDR3 loop spans 15 amino acids.

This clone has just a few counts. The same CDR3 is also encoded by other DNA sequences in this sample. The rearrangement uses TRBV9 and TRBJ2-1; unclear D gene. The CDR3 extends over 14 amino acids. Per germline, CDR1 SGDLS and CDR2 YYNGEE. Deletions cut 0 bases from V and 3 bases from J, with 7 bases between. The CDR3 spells CASSVAGYYNEQFF. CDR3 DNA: TGTGCCAGCAGCGTAGCGGGCTACTACAATGAGCAGTTCTTC.

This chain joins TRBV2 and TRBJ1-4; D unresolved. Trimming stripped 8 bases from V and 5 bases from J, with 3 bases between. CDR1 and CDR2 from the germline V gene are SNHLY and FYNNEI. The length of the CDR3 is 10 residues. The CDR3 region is CASRNEKLFF. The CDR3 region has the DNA TGTGCCAGCCGGAATGAAAAACTGTTTTTT.

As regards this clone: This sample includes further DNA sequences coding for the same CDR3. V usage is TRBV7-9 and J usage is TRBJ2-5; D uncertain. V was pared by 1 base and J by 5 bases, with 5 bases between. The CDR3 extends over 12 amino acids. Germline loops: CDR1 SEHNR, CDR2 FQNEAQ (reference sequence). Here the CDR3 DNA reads TGTGCCAGCAGCTTAGTGATGGAGACCCAGTACTTC. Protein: CASSLVMETQYF.

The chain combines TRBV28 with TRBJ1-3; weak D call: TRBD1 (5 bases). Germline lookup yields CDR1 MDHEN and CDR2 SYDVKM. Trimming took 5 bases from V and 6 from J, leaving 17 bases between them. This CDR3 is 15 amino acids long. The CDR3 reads CASSAVGDLENTIYF. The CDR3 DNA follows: TGTGCCAGCAGTGCGGTGGGGGACTTGGAAAACACCATATATTTT.

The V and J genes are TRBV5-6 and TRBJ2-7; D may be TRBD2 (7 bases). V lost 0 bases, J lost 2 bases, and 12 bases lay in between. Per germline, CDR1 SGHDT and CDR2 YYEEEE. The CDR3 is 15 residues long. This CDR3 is CASSLGGGGPYEQYF. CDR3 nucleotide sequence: TGTGCCAGCAGCTTGGGGGGGGGCGGCCCCTACGAGCAGTACTTC.

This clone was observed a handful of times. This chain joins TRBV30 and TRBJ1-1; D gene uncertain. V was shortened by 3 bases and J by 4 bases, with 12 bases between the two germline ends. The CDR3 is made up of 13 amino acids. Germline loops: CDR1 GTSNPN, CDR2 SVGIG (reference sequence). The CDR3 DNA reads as TGTGCCTGGAGGAAGCGGGGAGGCACTGAAGCTTTCTTT. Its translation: CAWRKRGGTEAFF.

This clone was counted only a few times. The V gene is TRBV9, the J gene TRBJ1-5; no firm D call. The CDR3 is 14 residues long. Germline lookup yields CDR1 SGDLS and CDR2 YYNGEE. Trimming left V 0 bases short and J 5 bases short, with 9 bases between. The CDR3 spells CASSVGGWHQPQHF. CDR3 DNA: TGTGCCAGCAGCGTAGGAGGGTGGCATCAGCCCCAGCATTTT.

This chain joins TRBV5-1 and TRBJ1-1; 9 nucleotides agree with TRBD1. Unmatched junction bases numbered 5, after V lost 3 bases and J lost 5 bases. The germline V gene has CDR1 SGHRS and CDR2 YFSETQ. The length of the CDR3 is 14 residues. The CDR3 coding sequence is TGCGCCAGCAGCTCACAGGGGGCGATGACTGAAGCTTTCTTT. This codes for CASSSQGAMTEAFF.

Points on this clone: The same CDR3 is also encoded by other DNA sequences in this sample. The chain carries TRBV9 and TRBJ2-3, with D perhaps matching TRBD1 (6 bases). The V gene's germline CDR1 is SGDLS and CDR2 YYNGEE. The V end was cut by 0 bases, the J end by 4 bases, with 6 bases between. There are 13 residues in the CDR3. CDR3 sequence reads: CASSVEGADTQYF. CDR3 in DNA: TGTGCCAGCAGCGTAGAGGGGGCAGATACGCAGTATTTT. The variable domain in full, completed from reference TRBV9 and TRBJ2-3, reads DSGVTQTPKHLITATGQRVTLRCSPRSGDLSVYWYQQSLDQGLQFLIQYYNGEERAKGNILERFSAQQFPDLHSELNLSSLELGDSALYFCASSVEGADTQYFGPGTRLTVL.

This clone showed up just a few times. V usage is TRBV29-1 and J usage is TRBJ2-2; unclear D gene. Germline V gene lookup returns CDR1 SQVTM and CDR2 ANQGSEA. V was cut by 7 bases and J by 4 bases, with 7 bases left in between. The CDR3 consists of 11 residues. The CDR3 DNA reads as TGCAGCGCGCTGGGCACCGGGGAGCTGTTTTTT. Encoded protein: CSALGTGELFF.

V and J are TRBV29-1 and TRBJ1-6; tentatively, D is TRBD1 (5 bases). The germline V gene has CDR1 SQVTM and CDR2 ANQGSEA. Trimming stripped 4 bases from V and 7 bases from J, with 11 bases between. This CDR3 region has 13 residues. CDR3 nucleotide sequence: TGCAGCGTTGTAGCAGGGTGGAATTCACCCCTCCACTTT. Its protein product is CSVVAGWNSPLHF.

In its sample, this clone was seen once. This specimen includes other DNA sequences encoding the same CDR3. CDR3 DNA: TGTGCCTCCAGGGGGGCGAACACCGGGGAGCTGTTTTTT. As protein: CASRGANTGELFF. The chain combines TRBV19 with TRBJ2-2; D is perhaps TRBD1 (7 bases). CDR1 is LNHDA, CDR2 SQIVND, per germline (reference sequence). The V end lost 11 bases, the J end lost 0 bases, and 10 bases lay between the germline ends. The CDR3 is 13 residues long.

CDR3 in amino acids: CASSRDLEEPQHF. CDR3 nucleotide sequence: TGTGCCAGCAGCCGGGACTTAGAGGAGCCCCAGCATTTT. The gene calls are TRBV9 and TRBJ1-5, with D perhaps matching TRBD1 (5 bases). CDR1 is SGDLS and CDR2 is YYNGEE in the germline V gene. The V end lost 4 bases, the J end lost 8 bases, and 13 bases lay between the germline ends. This CDR3 region has 13 residues.

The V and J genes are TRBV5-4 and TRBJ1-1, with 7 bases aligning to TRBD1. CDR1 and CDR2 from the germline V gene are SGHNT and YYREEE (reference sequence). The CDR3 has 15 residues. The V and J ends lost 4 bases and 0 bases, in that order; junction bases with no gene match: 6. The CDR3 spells CASSEGAGLNTEAFF. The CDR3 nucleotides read TGTGCCAGCAGCGAGGGGGCAGGTCTGAACACTGAAGCTTTCTTT.

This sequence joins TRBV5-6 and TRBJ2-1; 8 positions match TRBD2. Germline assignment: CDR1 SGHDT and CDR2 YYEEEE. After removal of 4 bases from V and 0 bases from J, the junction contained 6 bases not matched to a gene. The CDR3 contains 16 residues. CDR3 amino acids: CASSAGAGVSYNEQFF. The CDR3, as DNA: TGTGCCAGCAGCGCTGGAGCGGGAGTCTCCTACAATGAGCAGTTCTTC.

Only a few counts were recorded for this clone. In DNA form, the CDR3 reads TGTGCCTGGATCCCATCATTGACAGGGGTCGGGACGCAGTATTTT. It codes for CAWIPSLTGVGTQYF. The rearrangement uses TRBV30 and TRBJ2-3; 8 nucleotides line up with TRBD1. Germline trimming cut 4 bases from V and 9 bases from J; bases unmatched to any gene: 15. Germline CDR1 is GTSNPN and CDR2 is SVGIG (reference sequence). This CDR3 has 15 amino acids.

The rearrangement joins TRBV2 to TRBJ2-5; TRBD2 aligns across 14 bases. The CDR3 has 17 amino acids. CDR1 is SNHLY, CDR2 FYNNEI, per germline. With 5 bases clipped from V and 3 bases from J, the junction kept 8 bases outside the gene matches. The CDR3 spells CASSRTSGRLLKETQYF. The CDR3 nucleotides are TGTGCCAGCAGTCGGACTAGCGGGAGGCTTCTCAAAGAGACCCAGTACTTC.

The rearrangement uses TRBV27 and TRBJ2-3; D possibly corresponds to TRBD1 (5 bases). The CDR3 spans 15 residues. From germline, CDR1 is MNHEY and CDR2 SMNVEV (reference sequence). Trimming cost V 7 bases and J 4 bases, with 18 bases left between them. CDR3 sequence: CASNGAQGGADTQYF. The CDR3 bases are TGTGCCAGCAATGGGGCGCAGGGTGGGGCAGATACGCAGTATTTT.

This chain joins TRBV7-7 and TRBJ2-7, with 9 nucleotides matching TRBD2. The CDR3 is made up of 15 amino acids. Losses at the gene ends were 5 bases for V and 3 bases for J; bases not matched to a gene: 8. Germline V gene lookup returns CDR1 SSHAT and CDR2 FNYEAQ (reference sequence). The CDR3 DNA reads TGTGCCAGCAGCCGCGGGGGGGCGGGAGTCTACGAGCAGTACTTC. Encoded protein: CASSRGGAGVYEQYF.

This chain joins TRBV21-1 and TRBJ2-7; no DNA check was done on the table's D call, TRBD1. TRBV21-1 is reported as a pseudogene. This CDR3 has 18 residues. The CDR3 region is CASSKAYYRTKPSYEQYF. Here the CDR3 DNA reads TGTGCCAGCAGCAAAGCCTACTACAGGACAAAACCCTCCTACGAGCAGTACTTC.

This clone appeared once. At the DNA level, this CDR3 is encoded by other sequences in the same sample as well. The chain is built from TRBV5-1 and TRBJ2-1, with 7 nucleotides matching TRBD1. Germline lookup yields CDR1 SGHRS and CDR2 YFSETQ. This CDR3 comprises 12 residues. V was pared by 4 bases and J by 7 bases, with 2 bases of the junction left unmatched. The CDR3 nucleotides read TGCGCCAGCAGCATACAGGGGAATGAGCAGTTCTTC. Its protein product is CASSIQGNEQFF.

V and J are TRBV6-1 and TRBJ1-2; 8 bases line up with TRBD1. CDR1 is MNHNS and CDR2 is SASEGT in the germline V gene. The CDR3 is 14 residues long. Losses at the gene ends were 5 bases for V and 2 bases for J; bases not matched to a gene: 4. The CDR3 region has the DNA TGTGCCAGCAGTAGACAGGGGATGAACTATGGCTACACCTTC. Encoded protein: CASSRQGMNYGYTF.

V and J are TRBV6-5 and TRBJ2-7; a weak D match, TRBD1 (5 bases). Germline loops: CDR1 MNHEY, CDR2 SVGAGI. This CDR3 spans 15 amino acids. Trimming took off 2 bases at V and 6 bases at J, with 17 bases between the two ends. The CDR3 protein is CASSYNRGPWVEQYF. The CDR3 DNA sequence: TGTGCCAGCAGTTACAATAGGGGCCCATGGGTCGAGCAGTACTTC.

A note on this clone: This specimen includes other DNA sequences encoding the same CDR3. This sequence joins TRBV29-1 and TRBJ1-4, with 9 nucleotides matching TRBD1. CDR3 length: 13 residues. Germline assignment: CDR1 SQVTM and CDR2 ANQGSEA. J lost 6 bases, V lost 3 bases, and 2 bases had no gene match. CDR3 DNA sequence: TGCAGCGTTGAGGGACAGGGAGATGAAAAACTGTTTTTT. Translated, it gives CSVEGQGDEKLFF.

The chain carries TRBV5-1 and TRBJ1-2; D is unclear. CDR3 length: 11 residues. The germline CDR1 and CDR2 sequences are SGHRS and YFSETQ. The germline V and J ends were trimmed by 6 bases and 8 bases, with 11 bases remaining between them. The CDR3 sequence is CASTSSEGYTF. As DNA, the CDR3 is TGCGCCAGCACCTCCTCGGAGGGCTACACCTTC.